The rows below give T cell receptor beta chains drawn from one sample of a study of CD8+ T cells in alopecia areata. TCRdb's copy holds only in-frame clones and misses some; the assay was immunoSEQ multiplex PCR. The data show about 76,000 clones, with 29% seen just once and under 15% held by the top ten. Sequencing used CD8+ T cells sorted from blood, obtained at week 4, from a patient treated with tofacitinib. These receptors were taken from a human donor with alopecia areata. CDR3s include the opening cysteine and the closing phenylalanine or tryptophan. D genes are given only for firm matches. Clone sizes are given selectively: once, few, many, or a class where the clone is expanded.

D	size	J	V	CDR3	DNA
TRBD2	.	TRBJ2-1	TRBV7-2	CASSLGLAGVF	TGTGCCAGCAGCTTAGGACTAGCCGGGGTCTTC
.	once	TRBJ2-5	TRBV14	CASSQQGPWETQYF	TGTGCCAGCAGCCAGCAGGGGCCATGGGAGACCCAGTACTTC
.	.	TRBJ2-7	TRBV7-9	CASSPAAYEQYF	TGTGCCAGCAGCCCCGCCGCCTACGAGCAGTACTTC
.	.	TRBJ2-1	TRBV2	CASTFGVDEQFF	TGTGCCAGCACCTTTGGTGTGGATGAGCAGTTCTTC
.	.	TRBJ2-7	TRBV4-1	CASSPSPEAYEQYF	TGCGCCAGCAGCCCATCCCCCGAAGCCTACGAGCAGTACTTC
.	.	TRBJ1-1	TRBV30	CAWNIGWGGTEAFF	TGTGCCTGGAATATCGGGTGGGGGGGCACTGAAGCTTTCTTT
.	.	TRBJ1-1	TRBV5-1	CASSLAGAANTEAFF	TGCGCCAGCAGCTTGGCCGGGGCAGCGAACACTGAAGCTTTCTTT
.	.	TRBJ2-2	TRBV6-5	CATSPGTNTGELFF	TGTGCCACCTCACCTGGGACCAACACCGGGGAGCTGTTTTTT
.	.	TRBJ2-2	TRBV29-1	CSVFGEEDLTGELFF	TGCAGCGTTTTTGGGGAGGAAGACCTCACCGGGGAGCTGTTTTTT
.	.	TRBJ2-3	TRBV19	CASSPTPTDTQYF	TGTGCCAGTAGCCCAACCCCCACAGATACGCAGTATTTT
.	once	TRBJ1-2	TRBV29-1	CSVDQGGYTF	TGCAGCGTCGACCAGGGTGGCTACACCTTC
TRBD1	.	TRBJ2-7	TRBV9	CASSATGGSYEQYF	TGTGCCAGCAGCGCGACAGGGGGCTCCTACGAGCAGTACTTC
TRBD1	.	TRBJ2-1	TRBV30	CAWVDRGIEQFF	TGTGCCTGGGTTGACAGGGGGATTGAGCAGTTCTTC
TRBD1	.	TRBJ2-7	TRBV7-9	CASSSPDRAYEQYF	TGTGCCAGCAGCTCACCGGACAGGGCCTACGAGCAGTACTTC
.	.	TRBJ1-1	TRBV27	CASSLAGREAFF	TGTGCCAGCAGTTTAGCCGGGCGTGAAGCTTTCTTT
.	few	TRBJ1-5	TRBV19	CASSNEGRVSGNQPQHF	TGTGCCAGTAGTAACGAGGGCAGGGTGAGTGGCAATCAGCCCCAGCATTTT
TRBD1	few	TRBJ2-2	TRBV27	CASRDRGSTGELFF	TGTGCCAGCAGGGACAGGGGGTCCACCGGGGAGCTGTTTTTT
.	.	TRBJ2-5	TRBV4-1	CASSQALRQETQYF	TGCGCCAGCAGCCAAGCGTTACGTCAAGAGACCCAGTACTTC
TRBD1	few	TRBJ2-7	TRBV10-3	CAISESRGSSYEQYF	TGTGCCATCAGTGAGTCCAGGGGGTCCTCCTACGAGCAGTACTTC
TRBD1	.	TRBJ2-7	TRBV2	CASNAGGSYEQYF	TGTGCCAGCAATGCAGGGGGCTCCTACGAGCAGTACTTC
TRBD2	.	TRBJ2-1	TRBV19	CATRTSARSYNEQFF	TGTGCCACCCGGACTAGCGCACGCTCCTACAATGAGCAGTTCTTC
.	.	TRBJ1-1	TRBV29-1	CSVGGGGTEAFF	TGCAGCGTTGGAGGGGGTGGCACTGAAGCTTTCTTT
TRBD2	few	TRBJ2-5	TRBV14	CASSQDRGLAGQETQYF	TGTGCCAGCAGCCAAGATCGGGGACTAGCGGGGCAGGAGACCCAGTACTTC
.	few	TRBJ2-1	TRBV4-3	CASSQDRGTSGEQFF	TGCGCCAGCAGCCAAGACCGCGGGACGTCGGGTGAGCAGTTCTTC
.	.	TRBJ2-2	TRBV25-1	CASSFGGSGELFF	TGTGCCAGCAGTTTTGGGGGGAGCGGGGAGCTGTTTTTT
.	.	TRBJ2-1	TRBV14	CASSQDRGRPVKQFF	TGTGCCAGCAGCCAAGACAGGGGCAGACCGGTGAAGCAGTTCTTC
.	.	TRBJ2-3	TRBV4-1	CASSQRQSADTQYF	TGCGCCAGCAGCCAGAGACAGTCCGCAGATACGCAGTATTTT
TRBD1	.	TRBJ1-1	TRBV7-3	CASSASQGGYTEAFF	TGTGCCAGCAGCGCCTCACAGGGGGGATACACTGAAGCTTTCTTT
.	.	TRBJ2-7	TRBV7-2	CASSLNYEQYF	TGTGCCAGCAGCTTAAACTACGAGCAGTACTTC
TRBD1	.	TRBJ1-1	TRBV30	CAWGQGPDAFF	TGTGCCTGGGGACAGGGACCCGACGCTTTCTTT
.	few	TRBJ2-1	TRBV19	CASSIVVSQSQFF	TGTGCCAGTAGTATTGTTGTGAGCCAAAGTCAGTTCTTC
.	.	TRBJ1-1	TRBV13	CASSPGNTEAFF	TGTGCCAGCAGCCCCGGGAACACTGAAGCTTTCTTT
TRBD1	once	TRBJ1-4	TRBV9	CASSADRQGNEKLFF	TGTGCCAGCAGCGCGGACCGACAGGGGAATGAAAAACTGTTTTTT
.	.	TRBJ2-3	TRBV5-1	CASSLNKAYLTDTQYF	TGCGCCAGCAGCTTGAATAAAGCCTATCTCACAGATACGCAGTATTTT
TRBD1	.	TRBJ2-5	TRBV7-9	CASSPRQGPIETQYF	TGTGCCAGCAGCCCACGACAGGGCCCGATAGAGACCCAGTACTTC